One sample yielded the 27 T cell receptor beta chains listed below, sequenced in a study of T-cell memory formation after mild COVID-19 (dated by TCRdb to the early 2020s). Libraries were prepared through 5' RACE. Sequencer: Illumina NovaSeq 6000. TCRdb took the public reads, trimmed them with fastp at Q25, ran MiXCR for clone calling and kept in-frame beta chains. Rows merge per CDR3 protein into single entries with the most common DNA and genes. This sample gives 350,000 to 500,000 distinct CDR3 sequences in total; approximately 20% of them show up just once. In total, the top ten clones hold approximately 8.1% of the sample. Sequences were obtained from PBMCs or a T cell subset sorted from them (not recorded which). These receptor sequences come from an adult woman who had mild COVID-19 (a few samples of this study predate the infection). The sample titles of this study are shuffled in the database, so cell type and time point are left out; the donor was told from shared clones.

This clonotype was seen at least ten times. The gene calls are TRBV27 and TRBJ2-3, with 9 bases identical to TRBD1. This CDR3 has 15 amino acids. J lost 5 bases, V lost 8 bases, and 11 bases had no gene match. From germline, CDR1 is MNHEY and CDR2 SMNVEV (reference sequence). The CDR3 DNA is TGTGCCAGCTCCACAGGGACAGGGTGGGGAGATACGCAGTATTTT. Translation gives CASSTGTGWGDTQYF.

This clonotype was counted many times. This sequence joins TRBV12-3 or TRBV12-4 and TRBJ2-3; TRBD1 matches 7 bases. CDR3 length equals 14 residues. The trim removed 6 bases at V and 2 bases at J, leaving 5 bases unmatched. The CDR3 nucleotides read TGTGCCAGCAGCAGACAGGGATTCACAGATACGCAGTATTTT. This sequence encodes CASSRQGFTDTQYF.

The J gene is TRBJ2-3, the V gene TRBV25-1, with D perhaps being TRBD1 or TRBD2 (5 bases each). CDR3 size: 18 residues. The germline V gene has CDR1 MGHDK and CDR2 SYGVNS. Trimming took 2 bases from V and 2 from J, leaving 20 bases between them. In nucleotides, the CDR3 is TGTGCCAGCAGTGAAAATTACCGGGACGGCATGTTCACAGATACGCAGTATTTT. It yields the protein CASSENYRDGMFTDTQYF.

The chain joins TRBV5-1 to TRBJ2-7; 10 bases are shared with TRBD1. Germline V CDR1 and CDR2: SGHRS, YFSETQ. Unmatched junction bases numbered 4, after V lost 4 bases and J lost 6 bases. This CDR3 region has 13 residues. CDR3 in DNA: TGCGCCAGCAGCCCCTGGACAGGGGGCGAGCAGTACTTC. Its translation is CASSPWTGGEQYF.

The J gene is TRBJ2-1, the V gene TRBV6-1; D gene uncertain. The CDR3 covers 14 residues. V shed 7 bases and J shed 3 bases, with 13 bases lying between them. Germline CDR1 is MNHNS and CDR2 is SASEGT. The CDR3 here is CASIPVTDYNEQFF. The CDR3, as DNA: TGTGCCAGCATACCAGTGACCGACTACAATGAGCAGTTCTTC.

This chain joins TRBV19 and TRBJ2-7; D is uncertain. V lost 1 base and J lost 0, with 7 bases in between. The CDR3 totals 14 residues. The germline V gene encodes CDR1 LNHDA and CDR2 SQIVND (reference sequence). CDR3 in DNA: TGTGCCAGTAGTATAGTGGAGAGCTCCTACGAGCAGTACTTC. This codes for CASSIVESSYEQYF.

There are a few counts of this clonotype. The J gene is TRBJ1-1, the V gene TRBV14, with D possibly TRBD1 on 6 matching bases. The V and J ends lost 3 bases and 4 bases respectively, with 15 bases between them. Germline CDR1 reads SGHDN; CDR2 reads FVKESK. This CDR3 is built from 15 residues. The CDR3 reads CASSQMTGGRTEAFF. CDR3 in DNA: TGTGCCAGCAGCCAGATGACAGGTGGCCGCACTGAAGCTTTCTTT.

V gene TRBV5-1 combines with J gene TRBJ2-1, with 9 positions matching TRBD2. This CDR3 is 17 amino acids long. Germline V lookup: CDR1 SGHRS, CDR2 YFSETQ. With V trimmed by 4 bases and J by 7 bases, 15 bases remained unmatched. The CDR3 reads CASSLGPGTSWGNEQFF. In nucleotides, the CDR3 is TGCGCCAGCAGCCTTGGACCAGGGACTAGCTGGGGGAATGAGCAGTTCTTC.

This clonotype showed up just a few times. The chain has TRBV11-2 and TRBJ2-5, with 9 bases that match TRBD1. The CDR3 covers 16 residues. The germline V gene encodes CDR1 SGHAT and CDR2 FQNNGV. V was pared by 6 bases and J by 5 bases, with 13 bases of the junction left unmatched. The CDR3 nucleotides are TGTGCCAGCAGTTCACCCTGGACAGGGGCCGGGGAGACCCAGTACTTC. Translated: CASSSPWTGAGETQYF.

Only a few counts were recorded for this clonotype. CDR3 sequence: CASSGPMDSSGNTIYF. In DNA form, the CDR3 reads TGTGCCAGCAGCGGACCGATGGACAGCTCTGGAAACACCATATATTTT. The chain uses TRBV9 and TRBJ1-3; TRBD1 might be the D (6 bases). The germline CDR1 and CDR2 sequences are SGDLS and YYNGEE. The CDR3 has 16 amino acids. The V end was cut by 3 bases, the J end by 0 bases, with 13 bases between.

V and J are TRBV12-3 or TRBV12-4 and TRBJ1-1, with no clear D. CDR3 size: 13 residues. Trimming stripped 0 bases from V and 9 bases from J, with 11 bases between. The CDR3: CASSLAVWGKAFF. CDR3 nucleotides: TGTGCCAGCAGTTTAGCCGTTTGGGGAAAAGCTTTCTTT.

This clonotype was picked up a small number of times. The V gene is TRBV24-1, the J gene TRBJ2-3, with 10 positions matching TRBD2. CDR3 size: 13 residues. With V trimmed by 7 bases and J by 6 bases, 3 bases remained unmatched. Looked up from germline, CDR1 is KGHDR and CDR2 is SFDVKD. The CDR3 spells CATRLAGEDTQYF. As DNA, the CDR3 is TGTGCCACCAGGCTAGCGGGAGAGGATACGCAGTATTTT.

This chain uses TRBV3-1 with TRBJ1-2; no definite D call. The CDR3 is made up of 17 amino acids. The V gene's germline CDR1 is LGHDT and CDR2 YNNKEL (reference sequence). V was shortened by 0 bases and J by 8 bases, with 22 bases between the two germline ends. The CDR3 spells CASSQDRVRKGDSGYTF. The CDR3 DNA reads TGTGCCAGCAGCCAAGATAGGGTGCGCAAAGGAGATTCAGGCTACACCTTC.

Details on this clonotype: At one boundary the junction diverges from the germline segment, which might be a read error. The V call is TRBV24-1, the J call TRBJ2-1, with unresolved D. Germline CDR1 KGHDR, CDR2 SFDVKD. CDR3 length: 13 residues. Here the CDR3 DNA reads TGTGCCACCAGTGATTCTTCTTACAGTGAGCAGTTCTTC. Amino acid sequence: CATSDSSYSEQFF.

Only a few counts were recorded for this clonotype. CDR3 DNA: TGTGCCGGTGTACAGGGGCGCGGTCATGACTATGGCTACACCTTC. This gives the protein CAGVQGRGHDYGYTF. The chain links TRBV7-9 to TRBJ1-2, with 7 positions matching TRBD1. The CDR3 spans 15 residues. V shed 11 bases, J shed 3 bases, and the junction held 15 bases outside the gene matches. Germline lookup yields CDR1 SEHNR and CDR2 FQNEAQ (reference sequence). The complete variable domain, with remaining parts taken from reference TRBV7-9 and TRBJ1-2, reads DTGVSQNPRHKITKRGQNVTFRCDPISEHNRLYWYRQTLGQGPEFLTYFQNEAQLEKSRLLSDRFSAERPKGSFSTLEIQRTEQGDSAMYLCAGVQGRGHDYGYTFGSGTRLTVV.

The chain carries TRBV30 and TRBJ1-2; D remains ambiguous. V was clipped by 5 bases and J by 6 bases, with 4 bases between them. The germline V gene has CDR1 GTSNPN and CDR2 SVGIG (reference sequence). The CDR3 runs 9 residues. CDR3 protein: CAWGDGYTF. CDR3 in DNA: TGTGCCTGGGGCGATGGCTACACCTTC.

The chain has TRBV5-4 and TRBJ1-2; D is ambiguous. The CDR3 is 13 amino acids. Trimming pared 4 bases from V and 5 bases from J, leaving 12 bases between. Germline loops: CDR1 SGHNT, CDR2 YYREEE (reference sequence). As DNA, the CDR3 is TGTGCCAGCAGCCACCGGATGGATTATGGCTACACCTTC. It codes for CASSHRMDYGYTF. The full variable domain, with the rest looked up from reference TRBV5-4 and TRBJ1-2, is ETGVTQSPTHLIKTRGQQVTLRCSSQSGHNTVSWYQQALGQGPQFIFQYYREEENGRGNFPPRFSGLQFPNYSSELNVNALELDDSALYLCASSHRMDYGYTFGSGTRLTVV.

This clonotype was found a few times. The V call is TRBV27, the J call TRBJ1-1; no reliable D call. This CDR3 contains 13 residues. Germline V gene data show CDR1 as MNHEY and CDR2 as SMNVEV (reference sequence). The germline V and J ends were trimmed by 1 base and 5 bases, with 8 bases remaining between them. CDR3 nucleotides: TGTGCCAGCAGTTTATATCGACAAACTGAAGCTTTCTTT. Its protein is CASSLYRQTEAFF.

Here the CDR3 DNA reads TGTGCCAGCAGCCCGACGGGACTTGCCTACGAGCAGTACTTC. Protein product: CASSPTGLAYEQYF. J is TRBJ2-7 and V is TRBV7-2; perhaps TRBD2 as D (6 bases). This CDR3 comprises 14 residues. V was pared by 5 bases and J by 2 bases, with 13 bases between. Per the germline V gene, CDR1 is SGHTA and CDR2 is FQGNSA.

The chain links TRBV7-8 to TRBJ2-7; no clear D. Trimming left V 5 bases short and J 2 bases short, with 22 bases between. This CDR3 is built from 17 residues. Germline-derived CDR1 and CDR2 are SGHVS and FQNEAQ. The chain's CDR3 is CASSTSRRAGNTYEQYF. CDR3 bases: TGTGCCAGCAGCACAAGCCGTCGGGCCGGTAATACCTACGAGCAGTACTTC.

The V gene is TRBV29-1, the J gene TRBJ2-7; 8 nucleotides line up with TRBD2. This CDR3 region has 14 residues. CDR1 and CDR2 from the germline V gene are SQVTM and ANQGSEA. The V gene end was trimmed by 4 bases and the J gene end by 6 bases; junction bases not matched to a gene: 11. In nucleotides, the CDR3 is TGCAGCGTTGGAAGGCGGGGGGAATCGGGCGAGCAGTACTTC. The encoded protein is CSVGRRGESGEQYF.

In nucleotides, the CDR3 is TGCGCCAGCAGCCCTAGCCCTAGAAGGGAGACCCAGTACTTC. Amino acids: CASSPSPRRETQYF. The V call is TRBV4-3, the J call TRBJ2-5, with D tentatively TRBD2 (5 bases). CDR3 length: 14 residues. Trimming cost V 4 bases and J 5 bases, with 14 bases left between them. CDR1 is LGHNA, CDR2 YSLEER, per germline.

In DNA form, the CDR3 reads TGTGCCAGCAGCTTCCCGGGCAGCCCAAACTATGGCTACACCTTC. Its protein product is CASSFPGSPNYGYTF. The rearrangement uses TRBV7-2 and TRBJ1-2; D is undetermined. Germline CDR1 SGHTA, CDR2 FQGNSA. The CDR3 loop spans 15 amino acids. Deletions cut 3 bases from V and 2 bases from J, with 13 bases between.

This rearrangement joins TRBV7-9 to TRBJ1-4; no clear D. V lost 5 bases and J lost 6, with 13 bases in between. The germline gives CDR1 SEHNR, CDR2 FQNEAQ (reference sequence). The CDR3 extends over 14 amino acids. CDR3 coding DNA: TGTGCCAGCAGCATCCGGATCCAAGATGAAAAACTGTTTTTT. Translated: CASSIRIQDEKLFF.

This clonotype has more than one count but fewer than ten. The chain links TRBV3-1 to TRBJ2-1; a possible D gene is TRBD1 (7 bases). This CDR3 has 17 residues. Germline CDR1 reads LGHDT; CDR2 reads YNNKEL (reference sequence). V gave up 3 bases and J gave up 9 bases, with 24 bases separating them. DNA of the CDR3: TGTGCCAGCAGCCATATTCACCCTCTGGCAGGGGGGAGTGAGCAGTTCTTC. This translates into CASSHIHPLAGGSEQFF.

This clonotype was counted a few times. V is TRBV7-9 and J is TRBJ2-1; 12 nucleotides align to TRBD2. The CDR3 spans 15 residues. V gave up 3 bases and J gave up 8 bases; unmatched junction bases: 5. Germline loops: CDR1 SEHNR, CDR2 FQNEAQ (reference sequence). CDR3 protein: CASSFGLAGWYEQFF. For the CDR3, the DNA is TGTGCCAGCAGCTTCGGACTAGCGGGATGGTATGAGCAGTTCTTC.

This clonotype was seen more than once but under ten times. This chain links TRBV3-1 with TRBJ2-5; TRBD2 is a possible D gene (5 bases). Germline loops: CDR1 LGHDT, CDR2 YNNKEL (reference sequence). The CDR3 runs 14 residues. V lost 4 bases and J lost 1, with 10 bases in between. As DNA, the CDR3 is TGTGCCAGCAGCCGGAGCGGACTCCAAGAGACCCAGTACTTC. Its translation: CASSRSGLQETQYF.